The table lists the clone carrying this T cell receptor (beta chain) with many counts. What it binds is unknown. The sequenced template was RNA, covering the TCR beta CDR3 region. The first-round RT-PCR employed HTBI primers together with the Qiagen OneStep RT-PCR kit. A multiplex PCR was then performed as the second round. TCRdb fed the multiplex PCR reads into MiXCR, producing one record per CDR3 protein. The data contain approximately 1.2 million distinct CDR3 sequences, approximately 35% of them seen just once; the ten biggest clones take up over 8.5%. The sample originates from a study of Graves' ophthalmopathy and Graves' hyperthyroidism. Study-level results: The study's model predicted ophthalmopathy progression at 70.59% sensitivity and 72.22% specificity.

V was shortened by 3 bases and J by 10 bases, with 10 bases between the two germline ends. This CDR3 spans 13 amino acids. Germline V gives CDR1 MGHRA, CDR2 YSYEKL. As diagnostic evidence, clinical symptoms, serum thyroxine, TRAb, thyroid ultrasound and orbital computed tomography were relied upon. The clonotype originates from an adult man with Graves' hyperthyroidism. Sequenced material: peripheral blood or thyroid tissue (not recorded which). The chain couples TRBV4-1 to TRBJ1-6; D may be TRBD1 (5 bases). The CDR3 nucleotides are TGCGCCAGCAGCCACTGGGGGAAATCACCCCTCCACTTT. Residues: CASSHWGKSPLHF.